Listed here are 27 T cell receptor beta chains from one sample, sequenced in a study of Ad26.COV2.S vaccination and SARS-CoV-2 variants. Treatment meaning: over 15 received Ad26.COV2.S at low or high dose, single or two shots; about 5 received placebo; per-sample allocation not given. After the first vaccine or placebo injection, samples were drawn on day 63. The protocol was immunoSEQ multiplex PCR, while the TCRdb copy is restricted to in-frame clones and leaves out a portion. The repertoire has roughly 450,000 clones, 80% to 95% of them found once; the top ten carry more than 9%. The sequencing here drew on peripheral blood, taken in a trial of Ad26.COV2.S vaccine versus placebo. The source of these receptors is a person aged 18-65 years who received the Ad26.COV2.S COVID-19 vaccine or a placebo.

This chain connects TRBV28 to TRBJ2-7, with 8 bases fitting TRBD2. The V and J ends lost 5 bases and 7 bases, in that order; junction bases with no gene match: 10. The V gene's germline CDR1 is MDHEN and CDR2 SYDVKM. The CDR3 runs 14 residues. The CDR3 bases are TGTGCCAGCAGTCCGCCGGGAGGGACGAGGGAGCAGTACTTC. This translates into CASSPPGGTREQYF.

The gene calls are TRBV28 and TRBJ1-2, with 9 bases that match TRBD1. The CDR3 spans 14 residues. The V gene end was trimmed by 8 bases and the J gene end by 5 bases; junction bases not matched to a gene: 9. Germline CDR1 reads MDHEN; CDR2 reads SYDVKM. CDR3 amino acids: CASEQGDRDYGYTF. The CDR3 bases are TGTGCCAGCGAGCAGGGGGACAGGGATTATGGCTACACCTTC.

This rearrangement joins TRBV27 to TRBJ2-5; TRBD1 aligns across 9 bases. After removal of 6 bases from V and 4 bases from J, the junction contained 9 bases not matched to a gene. The CDR3 is 15 amino acids. Germline V gene sequence: CDR1 MNHEY, CDR2 SMNVEV (reference sequence). The CDR3 coding sequence is TGTGCCAGCAGGGAAACGACAGGGGGGCGAGAGACCCAGTACTTC. Translating gives CASRETTGGRETQYF.

The chain is built from TRBV30 and TRBJ2-7; 10 nucleotides align to TRBD1. Germline V gene sequence: CDR1 GTSNPN, CDR2 SVGIG (reference sequence). V gave up 4 bases and J gave up 7 bases; unmatched junction bases: 7. CDR3 length: 13 amino acids. The CDR3 DNA is TGTGCCTGGACGGGACAGGGGCTATGGGAGCAGTACTTC. It is translated as CAWTGQGLWEQYF. Together with reference TRBV30 and TRBJ2-7, the CDR3 gives the full variable domain: SQTIHQWPATLVQPVGSPLSLECTVEGTSNPNLYWYRQAAGRGLQLLFYSVGIGQISSEVPQNLSASRPQDRQFILSSKKLLLSDSGFYLCAWTGQGLWEQYFGPGTRLTVT.

V gene TRBV6-5 combines with J gene TRBJ2-1, with D hard to call. CDR3 size: 13 residues. Germline CDR1 is MNHEY and CDR2 is SVGAGI. V lost 5 bases and J lost 4, with 9 bases in between. This CDR3 reads CASSPLGYNEQFF. CDR3 sequence (DNA): TGTGCCAGCAGTCCCCTAGGGTACAATGAGCAGTTCTTC.

The chain uses TRBV9 and TRBJ2-3; 8 bases map to TRBD2. The ends lost 4 bases at V and 1 base at J; junction bases unmatched: 5. Per the germline V gene, CDR1 is SGDLS and CDR2 is YYNGEE. The CDR3 contains 15 residues. The CDR3 protein is CASSPYSGGTDTQYF. The CDR3 DNA follows: TGTGCCAGCAGCCCTTATAGCGGGGGCACAGATACGCAGTATTTT.

The chain has TRBV15 and TRBJ1-1; the D gene is possibly TRBD1 (5 bases). This CDR3 spans 15 amino acids. Germline loops: CDR1 LNHNV, CDR2 YYDKDF (reference sequence). The V end lost 0 bases, the J end lost 2 bases, and 10 bases lay between the germline ends. The CDR3 loop is CATSRDGGANTEAFF. The CDR3 nucleotides read TGTGCCACCAGCAGAGACGGCGGGGCAAACACTGAAGCTTTCTTT.

The rearrangement links TRBV7-2 to TRBJ1-2; the match to TRBD1 covers 7 bases. J was trimmed by 0 bases and V by 4 bases; bases with no gene match: 11. The CDR3 length is 17 residues. Germline V CDR1 and CDR2: SGHTA, FQGNSA. The CDR3 sequence: CASSSRAGGGPNYGYTF. The CDR3 DNA follows: TGTGCCAGCAGCTCCCGGGCAGGGGGTGGTCCTAACTATGGCTACACCTTC. Based on the CDR3 plus reference TRBV7-2 and TRBJ1-2, the full variable domain is GAGVSQSPSNKVTEKGKDVELRCDPISGHTALYWYRQSLGQGLEFLIYFQGNSAPDKSGLPSDRFSAERTGGSVSTLTIQRTQQEDSAVYLCASSSRAGGGPNYGYTFGSGTRLTVV.

The rearrangement links TRBV29-1 to TRBJ2-7, with 14 bases identical to TRBD2. The CDR3 is made up of 15 amino acids. CDR1 and CDR2 (germline): SQVTM, ANQGSEA. V was pared by 3 bases and J by 1 base, with 2 bases of the junction left unmatched. CDR3 in DNA: TGCAGCGTTGACGGGACTAGCGGGAGTTCCTACGAGCAGTACTTC. It translates to CSVDGTSGSSYEQYF.

The chain employs TRBV11-3 and TRBJ2-3, with TRBD2 identical over 8 bases. The CDR3 contains 16 residues. With V trimmed by 1 base and J by 4 bases, 7 bases remained unmatched. Germline values: CDR1 SGHNT, CDR2 YENEEA. This CDR3 is CASSLGSGGGSDTQYF. CDR3 sequence (DNA): TGTGCCAGCAGCTTAGGGTCGGGAGGGGGTTCAGATACGCAGTATTTT.

The chain carries TRBV25-1 and TRBJ2-7, with D hard to call. This CDR3 has 15 residues. The V end was cut by 7 bases, the J end by 2 bases, with 18 bases between. Germline V gene sequence: CDR1 MGHDK, CDR2 SYGVNS. The CDR3 is CASKGFRPWAYEQYF. CDR3 nucleotides: TGTGCCAGCAAGGGTTTCAGGCCATGGGCCTACGAGCAGTACTTC.

The rearrangement joins TRBV28 to TRBJ1-2; 7 bases agree with TRBD1. With V trimmed by 2 bases and J by 8 bases, 8 bases remained unmatched. Germline V gene lookup returns CDR1 MDHEN and CDR2 SYDVKM. CDR3 length: 14 amino acids. CDR3 nucleotides: TGTGCCAGCAGTTTAAACGGGAGGGGGCAAGGCTACACCTTC. It yields the protein CASSLNGRGQGYTF.

The chain is built from TRBV6-5 and TRBJ2-3; possible D gene TRBD2, 5 bases. This CDR3 comprises 16 residues. V gave up 3 bases and J gave up 4 bases, with 17 bases separating them. CDR1 is MNHEY, CDR2 SVGAGI, per germline. Here the CDR3 DNA reads TGTGCCAGCAGTTATGGTCCGCTACTAGTTGCAGATACGCAGTATTTT. Its translation: CASSYGPLLVADTQYF.

The CDR3 DNA sequence: TGTGCCAGCGTCTGGACAGGGGGCTACGAGCAGTACTTC. As protein: CASVWTGGYEQYF. The chain combines TRBV6-5 with TRBJ2-7, with 10 positions matching TRBD1. In germline, CDR1 is MNHEY, CDR2 SVGAGI. The CDR3 loop spans 13 amino acids. After removal of 8 bases from V and 3 bases from J, the junction contained 4 bases not matched to a gene.

The V call is TRBV5-1, the J call TRBJ2-7, with TRBD1 identical over 9 bases. Germline trimming cut 4 bases from V and 3 bases from J; bases unmatched to any gene: 8. Germline V gene sequence: CDR1 SGHRS, CDR2 YFSETQ. The CDR3 covers 15 residues. CDR3 sequence reads: CASSLLPTGGYEQYF. CDR3 DNA: TGCGCCAGCAGCCTACTCCCGACAGGGGGCTACGAGCAGTACTTC. Drawing the rest from reference TRBV5-1 and TRBJ2-7, the complete variable domain is KAGVTQTPRYLIKTRGQQVTLSCSPISGHRSVSWYQQTPGQGLQFLFEYFSETQRNKGNFPGRFSGRQFSNSRSEMNVSTLELGDSALYLCASSLLPTGGYEQYFGPGTRLTVT.

This chain links TRBV29-1 with TRBJ2-5; TRBD1 might be the D (6 bases). The CDR3 extends over 14 amino acids. Germline V CDR1 and CDR2: SQVTM, ANQGSEA. Trimming stripped 5 bases from V and 0 bases from J, with 13 bases between. The CDR3 DNA sequence: TGCAGCGTTCCCTCCGGGACAAACCAAGAGACCCAGTACTTC. Translated, it gives CSVPSGTNQETQYF.

The chain uses TRBV13 and TRBJ2-1; 11 bases are shared with TRBD2. Germline values: CDR1 PRHDT, CDR2 FYEKMQ (reference sequence). The CDR3 spans 18 residues. The V segment lost 0 bases and the J segment 6 bases; nucleotides outside the gene matches: 10. The CDR3 protein is CASSLGLLLAGVSNEQFF. Here the CDR3 DNA reads TGTGCCAGCAGCTTAGGCCTCCTACTAGCGGGAGTAAGCAATGAGCAGTTCTTC.

This clone was seen only once. The CDR3 DNA sequence: TGTGCCAGCAGCTTATGGGGCGGAGAGACCCAGTACTTC. This codes for CASSLWGGETQYF. This chain joins TRBV7-9 and TRBJ2-5, with a weak D call TRBD1 (5 bases). The length of the CDR3 is 13 residues. V dropped 2 bases and J dropped 4 bases, with 8 bases sitting between them. Germline CDR1 reads SEHNR; CDR2 reads FQNEAQ (reference sequence).

The chain is built from TRBV11-2 and TRBJ1-1, with D unresolved. V was trimmed by 3 bases and J by 6 bases, leaving 11 bases between them. Germline loops: CDR1 SGHAT, CDR2 FQNNGV. This CDR3 contains 13 residues. The CDR3 spells CASSLGYRPEAFF. CDR3 nucleotides: TGTGCCAGCAGCTTGGGGTATCGGCCTGAAGCTTTCTTT.

The chain joins TRBV20-1 to TRBJ2-5, with 9 bases matching TRBD2. Germline V gives CDR1 DFQATT, CDR2 SNEGSKA (reference sequence). V lost 3 bases, J lost 5 bases, and 7 bases stayed unmatched. The CDR3 is 14 residues long. Here the CDR3 reads CSASRAGGGETQYF. CDR3 coding DNA: TGCAGTGCTAGTAGAGCGGGAGGCGGGGAGACCCAGTACTTC.

This clone was recorded only once. This sequence joins TRBV3-1 (or the pseudogene TRBV3-2) and TRBJ2-7, with TRBD2 matching 14 bases. Germline lookup yields CDR1 LGHDT and CDR2 YNNKEL (reference sequence). CDR3 length equals 15 residues. The junction had 6 bases not matched to a gene; V was cut back by 2 bases and J by 9 bases. This CDR3 is CASSQPGLAGVGQYF. DNA of the CDR3: TGTGCCAGCAGCCAACCGGGACTAGCGGGAGTGGGGCAGTACTTC.

The chain joins TRBV6-2 or TRBV6-3 to TRBJ1-1; 7 nucleotides match TRBD1. CDR1 and CDR2 (germline): MNHEY, SVGEGT. The trim removed 6 bases at V and 3 bases at J, leaving 4 bases unmatched. This CDR3 is built from 13 residues. Here the CDR3 DNA reads TGTGCCAGCAGCCGGGACAGTTACACTGAAGCTTTCTTT. It translates to CASSRDSYTEAFF.

The chain couples TRBV5-5 to TRBJ1-2; 7 bases agree with TRBD1. The CDR3 spans 15 residues. V lost 3 bases, J lost 8 bases, and 13 bases stayed unmatched. CDR1 and CDR2 from the germline V gene are SGHKS and YYEKEE (reference sequence). Here the CDR3 reads CASSSLIATGHGYTF. DNA of the CDR3: TGTGCCAGCAGCTCGTTGATCGCGACAGGGCACGGCTACACCTTC.

The chain couples TRBV12-5 to TRBJ2-3; D is possibly TRBD1 (7 bases). Trimming removed 11 bases at V and 2 bases at J, with 14 bases between. CDR1 and CDR2 from the germline V gene are LGHNT and FRNRAP. The CDR3 extends over 13 amino acids. CDR3 nucleotide sequence: TGTGCTTTTAGGGGGCGGGACACAGATACGCAGTATTTT. It encodes CAFRGRDTDTQYF.

The chain joins TRBV19 to TRBJ2-2; no clear D gene. CDR1 and CDR2 (germline): LNHDA, SQIVND (reference sequence). CDR3 length: 16 residues. Trimming removed 4 bases at V and 0 bases at J, with 12 bases between. CDR3 DNA sequence: TGTGCCAGTAGTAAGATGGGCAGGTCGAACACCGGGGAGCTGTTTTTT. Its protein is CASSKMGRSNTGELFF. The whole variable domain, remainder taken from reference TRBV19 and TRBJ2-2, is DGGITQSPKYLFRKEGQNVTLSCEQNLNHDAMYWYRQDPGQGLRLIYYSQIVNDFQKGDIAEGYSVSREKKESFPLTVTSAQKNPTAFYLCASSKMGRSNTGELFFGEGSRLTVL.

The chain combines TRBV2 with TRBJ2-1, with 11 bases fitting TRBD2. J was trimmed by 5 bases and V by 6 bases; bases with no gene match: 6. Germline-derived CDR1 and CDR2 are SNHLY and FYNNEI. The CDR3 is 15 residues long. The CDR3 spells CASRLGLAVNNEQFF. The CDR3 DNA reads as TGTGCCAGCAGACTGGGACTAGCGGTCAACAATGAGCAGTTCTTC.

CDR3 amino acids: CATSDPTGKQYF. CDR3 coding DNA: TGTGCCACCAGTGACCCGACAGGGAAGCAGTACTTC. The genes are TRBV24-1 and TRBJ2-7, with TRBD1 matching over 7 bases. The CDR3 runs 12 residues. V shed 4 bases, J shed 8 bases, and the junction held 4 bases outside the gene matches. Looked up from germline, CDR1 is KGHDR and CDR2 is SFDVKD.